This T cell receptor (beta chain) was identified in a study of T cells in localized non-small cell lung cancer. Regarding the study as a whole: Out of the top 100 tumor clones, a median around 57 were seen in adjacent lung. One tumor region alone was sequenced, and heterogeneity therefore remains possible.

A note on this clone: Its target is unknown.

Profiled with immunoSEQ multiplex PCR; TCRdb holds only in-frame clones, not every one. The repertoire has tens of thousands of clones, roughly four fifths of them found once; the top ten carry around 15%. This CDR3 is built from 15 residues. The V gene's germline CDR1 is MNHNS and CDR2 SASEGT. The V segment lost 7 bases and the J segment 2 bases; nucleotides outside the gene matches: 8. The rearrangement uses TRBV6-1 and TRBJ2-3; 8 nucleotides agree with TRBD2. The sequence derives from an older male donor with stage III squamous cell lung carcinoma. The sample consisted of peripheral blood, taken before any cancer treatment. CDR3 bases: TGTGCCAGCAAGGCGGGGGGTTGGAACACAGATACGCAGTATTTT. It encodes CASKAGGWNTDTQYF.